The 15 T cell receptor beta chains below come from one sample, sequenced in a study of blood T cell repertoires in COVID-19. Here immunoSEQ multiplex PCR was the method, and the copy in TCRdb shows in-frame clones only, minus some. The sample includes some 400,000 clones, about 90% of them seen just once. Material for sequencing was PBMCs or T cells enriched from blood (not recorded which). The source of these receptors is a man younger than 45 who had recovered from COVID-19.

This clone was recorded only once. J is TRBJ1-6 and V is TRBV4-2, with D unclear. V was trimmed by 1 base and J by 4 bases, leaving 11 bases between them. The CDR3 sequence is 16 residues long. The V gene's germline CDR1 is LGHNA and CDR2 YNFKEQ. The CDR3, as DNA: TGTGCCAGCAGCCAAGTTAGTGGACTTTATAATTCACCCCTCCACTTT. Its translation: CASSQVSGLYNSPLHF.

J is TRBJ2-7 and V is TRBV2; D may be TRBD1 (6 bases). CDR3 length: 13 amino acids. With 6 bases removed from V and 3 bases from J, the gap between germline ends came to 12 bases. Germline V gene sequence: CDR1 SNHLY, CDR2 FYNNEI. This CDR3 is CASSTGMGYEQYF. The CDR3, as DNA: TGTGCCAGCAGCACAGGGATGGGCTACGAGCAGTACTTC.

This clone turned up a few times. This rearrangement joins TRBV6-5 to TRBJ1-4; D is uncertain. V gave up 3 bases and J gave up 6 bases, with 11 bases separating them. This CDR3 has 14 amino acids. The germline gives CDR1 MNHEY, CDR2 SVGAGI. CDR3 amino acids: CASSYNQVYEKLFF. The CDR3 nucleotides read TGTGCCAGCAGTTATAATCAGGTTTATGAAAAACTGTTTTTT.

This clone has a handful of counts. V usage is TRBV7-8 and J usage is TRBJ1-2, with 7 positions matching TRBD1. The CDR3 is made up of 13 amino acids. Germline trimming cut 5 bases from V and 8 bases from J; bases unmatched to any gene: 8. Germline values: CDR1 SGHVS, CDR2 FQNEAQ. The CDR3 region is CASSNRQGGGYTF. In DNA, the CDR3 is TGTGCCAGCAGCAATCGACAGGGTGGAGGCTACACCTTC. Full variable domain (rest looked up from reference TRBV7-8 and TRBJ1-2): GAGVSQSPRYKVAKRGQDVALRCDPISGHVSLFWYQQALGQGPEFLTYFQNEAQLDKSGLPSDRFFAERPEGSVSTLKIQRTQQEDSAVYLCASSNRQGGGYTFGSGTRLTVV.

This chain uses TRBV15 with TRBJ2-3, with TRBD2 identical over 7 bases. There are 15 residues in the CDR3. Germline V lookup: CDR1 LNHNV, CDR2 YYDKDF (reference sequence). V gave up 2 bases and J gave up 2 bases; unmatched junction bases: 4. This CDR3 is CATSRSRGVTDTQYF. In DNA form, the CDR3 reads TGTGCCACCAGCAGATCCCGGGGGGTCACAGATACGCAGTATTTT.

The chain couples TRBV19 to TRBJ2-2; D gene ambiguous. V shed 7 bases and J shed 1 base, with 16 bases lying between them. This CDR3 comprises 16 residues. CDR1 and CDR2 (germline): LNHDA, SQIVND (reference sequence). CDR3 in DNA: TGTGCCAGTATTGGTATCGACACAAAGAACACCGGGGAGCTGTTTTTT. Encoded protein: CASIGIDTKNTGELFF. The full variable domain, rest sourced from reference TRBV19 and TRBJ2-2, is DGGITQSPKYLFRKEGQNVTLSCEQNLNHDAMYWYRQDPGQGLRLIYYSQIVNDFQKGDIAEGYSVSREKKESFPLTVTSAQKNPTAFYLCASIGIDTKNTGELFFGEGSRLTVL.

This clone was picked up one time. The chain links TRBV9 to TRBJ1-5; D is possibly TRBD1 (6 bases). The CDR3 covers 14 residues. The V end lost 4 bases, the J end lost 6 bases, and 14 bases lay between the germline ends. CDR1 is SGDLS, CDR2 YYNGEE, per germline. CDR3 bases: TGTGCCAGCAGCACCAGGGGAGAGAGTCAGCCCCAGCATTTT. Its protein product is CASSTRGESQPQHF.

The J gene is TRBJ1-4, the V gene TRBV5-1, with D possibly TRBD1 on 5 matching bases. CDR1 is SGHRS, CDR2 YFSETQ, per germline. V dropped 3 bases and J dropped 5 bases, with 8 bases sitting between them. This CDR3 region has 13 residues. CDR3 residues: CASSSTENEKLFF. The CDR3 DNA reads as TGCGCCAGCAGCTCGACAGAGAATGAAAAACTGTTTTTT.

CDR3 region: CASSLEARAEQYF. In nucleotides, the CDR3 is TGTGCCAGCAGCTTAGAGGCCAGGGCAGAGCAGTACTTC. This chain connects TRBV7-2 to TRBJ2-7; D may be TRBD1 (5 bases). The V gene's germline CDR1 is SGHTA and CDR2 FQGNSA. V was cut by 1 base and J by 7 bases, with 11 bases left in between. The CDR3 extends over 13 amino acids.

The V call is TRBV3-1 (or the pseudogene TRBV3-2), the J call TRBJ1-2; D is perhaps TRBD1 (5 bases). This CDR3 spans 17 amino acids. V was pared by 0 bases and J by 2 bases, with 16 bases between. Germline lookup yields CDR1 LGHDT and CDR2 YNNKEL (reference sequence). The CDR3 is CASSQDRPGRTNYGYTF. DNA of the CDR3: TGTGCCAGCAGCCAAGATAGACCCGGACGGACAAACTATGGCTACACCTTC.

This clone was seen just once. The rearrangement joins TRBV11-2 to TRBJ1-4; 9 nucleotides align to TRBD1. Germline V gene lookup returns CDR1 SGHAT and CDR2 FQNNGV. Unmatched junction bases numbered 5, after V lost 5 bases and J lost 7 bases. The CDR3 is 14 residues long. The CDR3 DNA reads TGTGCCAGCAGCAAAGGACAGGGGAGTGAAAAACTGTTTTTT. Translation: CASSKGQGSEKLFF.

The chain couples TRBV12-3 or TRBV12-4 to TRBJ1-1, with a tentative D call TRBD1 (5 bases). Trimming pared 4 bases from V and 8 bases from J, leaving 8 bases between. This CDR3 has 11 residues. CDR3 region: CASSSTVEAFF. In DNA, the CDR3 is TGTGCCAGCAGTTCGACAGTGGAAGCTTTCTTT.

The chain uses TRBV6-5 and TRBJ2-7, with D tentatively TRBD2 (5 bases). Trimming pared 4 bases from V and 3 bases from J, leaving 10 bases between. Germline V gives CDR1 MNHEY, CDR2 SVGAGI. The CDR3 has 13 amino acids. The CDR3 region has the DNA TGTGCCAGCAGTTCTCCGGGGAGCTACGAGCAGTACTTC. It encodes CASSSPGSYEQYF.

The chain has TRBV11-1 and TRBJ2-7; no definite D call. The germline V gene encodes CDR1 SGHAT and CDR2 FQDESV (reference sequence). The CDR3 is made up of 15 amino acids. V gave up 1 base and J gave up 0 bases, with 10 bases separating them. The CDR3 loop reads CASSLDGARSYEQYF. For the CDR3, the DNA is TGTGCCAGCAGCTTAGACGGAGCCCGCTCCTACGAGCAGTACTTC.

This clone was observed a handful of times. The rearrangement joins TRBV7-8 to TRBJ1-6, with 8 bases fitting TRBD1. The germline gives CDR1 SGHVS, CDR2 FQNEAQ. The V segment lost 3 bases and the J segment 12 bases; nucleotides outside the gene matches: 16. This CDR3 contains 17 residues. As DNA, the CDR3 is TGTGCCAGCAGCTTCAATTTCCGGGACAGGCGGCACGAACCCCTCCACTTT. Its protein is CASSFNFRDRRHEPLHF. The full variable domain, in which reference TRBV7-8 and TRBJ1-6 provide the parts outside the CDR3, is GAGVSQSPRYKVAKRGQDVALRCDPISGHVSLFWYQQALGQGPEFLTYFQNEAQLDKSGLPSDRFFAERPEGSVSTLKIQRTQQEDSAVYLCASSFNFRDRRHEPLHFGNGTRLTVT.